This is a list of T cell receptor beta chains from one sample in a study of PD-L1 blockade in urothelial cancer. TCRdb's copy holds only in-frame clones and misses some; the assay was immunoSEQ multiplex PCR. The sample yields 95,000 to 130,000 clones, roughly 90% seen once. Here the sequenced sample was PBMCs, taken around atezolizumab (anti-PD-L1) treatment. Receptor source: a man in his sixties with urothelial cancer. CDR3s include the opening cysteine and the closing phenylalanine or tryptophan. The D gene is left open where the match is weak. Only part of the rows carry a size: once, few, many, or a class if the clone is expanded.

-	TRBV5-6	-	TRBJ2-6	CASSLPTGPSSGANVLTF	TGTGCCAGCAGCTTGCCGACAGGCCCCAGCTCTGGGGCCAACGTCCTGACTTTC
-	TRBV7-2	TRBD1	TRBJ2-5	CASSRQGGETQYF	TGTGCCAGCAGTCGACAGGGTGGCGAGACTCAGTACTTC
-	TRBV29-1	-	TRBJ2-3	CSAIDGRHADTQYF	TGCAGCGCGATAGACGGAAGACATGCAGATACGCAGTATTTT
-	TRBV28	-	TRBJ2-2	CASSLMGQNTGELFF	TGTGCCAGCAGTTTAATGGGACAGAACACCGGGGAGCTGTTTTTT
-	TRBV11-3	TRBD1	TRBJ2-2	CASSLHRGANTGELFF	TGTGCCAGCAGCTTACACAGGGGGGCGAACACCGGGGAGCTGTTTTTT
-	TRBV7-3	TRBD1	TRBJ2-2	CASSPQQGSAGELFF	TGTGCCAGCAGCCCCCAACAGGGGAGCGCCGGGGAGCTGTTTTTT
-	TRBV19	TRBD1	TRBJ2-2	CASRRTGLPTGELFF	TGTGCCAGTAGAAGGACAGGTTTGCCCACCGGGGAGCTGTTTTTT
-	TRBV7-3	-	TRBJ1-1	CASSLNGPHTEAFF	TGTGCCAGCAGCTTAAATGGGCCCCACACTGAAGCTTTCTTT
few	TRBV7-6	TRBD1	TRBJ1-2	CASSISPQGADGYTF	TGTGCCAGCAGCATTAGCCCTCAGGGGGCCGACGGCTACACCTTC
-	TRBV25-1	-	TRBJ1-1	CASSEQSGSNTEAFF	TGTGCCAGCAGTGAACAGTCGGGGAGTAACACTGAAGCTTTCTTT
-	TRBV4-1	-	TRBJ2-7	CASSTPGSYEQYF	TGCGCCAGCAGCACCCCGGGGTCCTACGAGCAGTACTTC
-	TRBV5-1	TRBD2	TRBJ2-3	CASSWTSGGPRTDTQYF	TGCGCCAGCAGCTGGACTAGCGGGGGGCCCCGCACAGATACGCAGTATTTT
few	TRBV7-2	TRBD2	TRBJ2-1	CASSLDGGGADEQFF	TGTGCCAGCAGCTTAGACGGCGGGGGGGCAGATGAGCAGTTCTTC